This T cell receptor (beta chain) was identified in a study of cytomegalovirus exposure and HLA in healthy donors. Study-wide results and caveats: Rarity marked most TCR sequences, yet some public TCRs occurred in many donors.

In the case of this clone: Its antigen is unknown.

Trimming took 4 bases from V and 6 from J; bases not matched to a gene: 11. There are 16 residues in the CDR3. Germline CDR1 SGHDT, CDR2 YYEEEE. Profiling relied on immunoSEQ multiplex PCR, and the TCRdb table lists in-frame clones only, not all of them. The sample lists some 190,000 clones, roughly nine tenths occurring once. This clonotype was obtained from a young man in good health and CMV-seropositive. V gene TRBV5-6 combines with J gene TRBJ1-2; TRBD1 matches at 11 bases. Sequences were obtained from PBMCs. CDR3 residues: CASSAMDRGRLHGYTF. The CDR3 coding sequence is TGTGCCAGCAGCGCAATGGACAGGGGGCGCCTCCATGGCTACACCTTC. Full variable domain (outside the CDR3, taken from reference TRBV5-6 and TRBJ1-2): DAGVTQSPTHLIKTRGQQVTLRCSPKSGHDTVSWYQQALGQGPQFIFQYYEEEERQRGNFPDRFSGHQFPNYSSELNVNALLLGDSALYLCASSAMDRGRLHGYTFGSGTRLTVV.